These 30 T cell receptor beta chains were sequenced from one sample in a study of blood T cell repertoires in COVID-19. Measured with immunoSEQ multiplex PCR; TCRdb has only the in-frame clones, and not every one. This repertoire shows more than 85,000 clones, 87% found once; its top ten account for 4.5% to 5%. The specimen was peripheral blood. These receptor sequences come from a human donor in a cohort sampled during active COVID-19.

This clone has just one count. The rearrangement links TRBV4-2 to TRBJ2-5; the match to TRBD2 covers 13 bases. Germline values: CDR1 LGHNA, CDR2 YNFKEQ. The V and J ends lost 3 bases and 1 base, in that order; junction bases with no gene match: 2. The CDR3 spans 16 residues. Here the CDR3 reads CASSQGTSGVQETQYF. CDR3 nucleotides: TGTGCCAGCAGCCAGGGGACTAGCGGGGTCCAAGAGACCCAGTACTTC.

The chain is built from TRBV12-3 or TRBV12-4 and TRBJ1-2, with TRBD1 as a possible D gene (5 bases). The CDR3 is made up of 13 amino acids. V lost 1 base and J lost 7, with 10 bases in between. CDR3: CASSLGRGPGYTF. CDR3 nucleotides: TGTGCCAGCAGTTTAGGGAGGGGTCCTGGCTACACCTTC.

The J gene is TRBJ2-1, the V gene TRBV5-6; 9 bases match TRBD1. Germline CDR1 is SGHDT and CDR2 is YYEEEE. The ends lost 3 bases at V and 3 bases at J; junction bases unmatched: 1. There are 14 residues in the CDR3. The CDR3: CASSSDRGYNEQFF. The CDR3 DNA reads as TGTGCCAGCAGCTCGGACAGGGGCTACAATGAGCAGTTCTTC.

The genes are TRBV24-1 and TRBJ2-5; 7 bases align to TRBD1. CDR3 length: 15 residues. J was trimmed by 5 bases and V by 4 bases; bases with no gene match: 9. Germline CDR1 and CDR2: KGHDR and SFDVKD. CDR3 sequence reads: CATSDLGPTGETQYF. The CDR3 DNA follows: TGTGCCACCAGTGACCTGGGCCCGACAGGGGAGACCCAGTACTTC.

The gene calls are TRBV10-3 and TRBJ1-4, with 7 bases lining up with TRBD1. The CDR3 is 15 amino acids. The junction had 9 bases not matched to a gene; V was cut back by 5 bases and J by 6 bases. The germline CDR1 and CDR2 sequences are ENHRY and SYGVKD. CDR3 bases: TGTGCCATCAGTCCGGGACAGCACGACGATGAAAAACTGTTTTTT. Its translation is CAISPGQHDDEKLFF.

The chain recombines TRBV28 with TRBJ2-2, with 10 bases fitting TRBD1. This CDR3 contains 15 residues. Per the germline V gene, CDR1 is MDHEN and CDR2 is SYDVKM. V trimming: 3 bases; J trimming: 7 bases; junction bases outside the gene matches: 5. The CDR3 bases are TGTGCCAGCAGTTTGCGACAGGGGGCGATCGGGGAGCTGTTTTTT. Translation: CASSLRQGAIGELFF.

The CDR3 reads CASSEGVGSTVAYNEQFF. The CDR3 nucleotides read TGTGCCAGCAGCGAGGGGGTAGGTTCTACGGTCGCCTACAATGAGCAGTTCTTC. The chain couples TRBV6-4 to TRBJ2-1; weak D call: TRBD1 (6 bases). Germline-derived CDR1 and CDR2 are MRHNA and SNTAGT. The CDR3 consists of 18 residues. Trimming left V 6 bases short and J 2 bases short, with 23 bases between.

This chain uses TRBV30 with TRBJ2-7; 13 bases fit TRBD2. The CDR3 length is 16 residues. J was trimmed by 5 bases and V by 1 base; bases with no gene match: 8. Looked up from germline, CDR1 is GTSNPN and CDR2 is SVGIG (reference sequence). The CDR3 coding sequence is TGTGCCTGGAGTGAATGGCCCGGGACTAGCGGGAACGAGCAGTACTTC. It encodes CAWSEWPGTSGNEQYF.

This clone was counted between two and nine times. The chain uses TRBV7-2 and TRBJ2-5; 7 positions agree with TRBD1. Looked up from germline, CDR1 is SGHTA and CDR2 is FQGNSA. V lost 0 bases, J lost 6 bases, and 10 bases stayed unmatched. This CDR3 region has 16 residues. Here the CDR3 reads CASSLARTGSGKTQYF. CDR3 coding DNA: TGTGCCAGCAGCTTAGCGAGGACAGGTTCTGGGAAGACCCAGTACTTC.

The CDR3 DNA reads TGTGCCAGCACGCAGGGCGGGAGAGACGACGAGCAGTACTTC. This codes for CASTQGGRDDEQYF. The chain is built from TRBV28 and TRBJ2-7; TRBD2 aligns across 7 bases. V was pared by 7 bases and J by 5 bases, with 11 bases of the junction left unmatched. Germline V gene lookup returns CDR1 MDHEN and CDR2 SYDVKM. CDR3 length equals 14 residues.

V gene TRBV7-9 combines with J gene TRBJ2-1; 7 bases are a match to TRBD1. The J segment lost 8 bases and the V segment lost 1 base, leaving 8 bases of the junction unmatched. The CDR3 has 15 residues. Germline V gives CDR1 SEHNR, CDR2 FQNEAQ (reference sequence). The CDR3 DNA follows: TGTGCCAGCAGCTTAGGAACGAGACAGGGCGATGAGCAGTTCTTC. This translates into CASSLGTRQGDEQFF.

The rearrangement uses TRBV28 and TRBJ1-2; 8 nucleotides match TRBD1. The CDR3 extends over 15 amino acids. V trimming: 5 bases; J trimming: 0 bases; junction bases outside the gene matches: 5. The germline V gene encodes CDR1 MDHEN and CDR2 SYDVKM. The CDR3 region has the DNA TGTGCCAGCAGTCCTAGGGACAGGCCTAACTATGGCTACACCTTC. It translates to CASSPRDRPNYGYTF.

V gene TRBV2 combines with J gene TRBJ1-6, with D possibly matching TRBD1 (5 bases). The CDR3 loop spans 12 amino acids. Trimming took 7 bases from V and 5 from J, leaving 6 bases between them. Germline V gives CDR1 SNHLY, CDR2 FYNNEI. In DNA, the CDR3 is TGTGCCAGCAAGACAGATAATTCACCCCTCCACTTT. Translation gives CASKTDNSPLHF.

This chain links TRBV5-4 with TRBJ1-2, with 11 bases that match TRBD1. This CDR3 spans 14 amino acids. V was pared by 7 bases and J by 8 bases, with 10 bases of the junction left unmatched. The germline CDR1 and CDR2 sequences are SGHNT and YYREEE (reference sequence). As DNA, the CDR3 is TGTGCCAGCCACCTTGGACAGGGGGCGCAGGGCTACACCTTC. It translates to CASHLGQGAQGYTF.

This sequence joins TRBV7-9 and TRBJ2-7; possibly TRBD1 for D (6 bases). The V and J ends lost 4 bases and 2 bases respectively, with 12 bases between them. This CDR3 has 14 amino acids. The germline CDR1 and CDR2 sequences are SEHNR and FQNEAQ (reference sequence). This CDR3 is CASSSDRLPYEQYF. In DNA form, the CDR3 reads TGTGCCAGCAGCTCCGACAGGCTACCCTACGAGCAGTACTTC.

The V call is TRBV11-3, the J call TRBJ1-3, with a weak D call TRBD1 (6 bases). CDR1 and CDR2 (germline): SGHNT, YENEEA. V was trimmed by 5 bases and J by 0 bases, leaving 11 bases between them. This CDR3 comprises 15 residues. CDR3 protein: CASSKGHRSGNTIYF. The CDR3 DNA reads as TGTGCCAGCAGCAAGGGACACCGCTCTGGAAACACCATATATTTT. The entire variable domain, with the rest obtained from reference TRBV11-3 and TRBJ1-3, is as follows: EAGVVQSPRYKIIEKKQPVAFWCNPISGHNTLYWYLQNLGQGPELLIRYENEEAVDDSQLPKDRFSAERLKGVDSTLKIQPAELGDSAVYLCASSKGHRSGNTIYFGEGSWLTVV.

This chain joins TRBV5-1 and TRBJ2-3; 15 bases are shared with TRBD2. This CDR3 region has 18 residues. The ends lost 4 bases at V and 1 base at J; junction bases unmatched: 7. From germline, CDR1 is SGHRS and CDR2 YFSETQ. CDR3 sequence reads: CASSPRRTSGGGTDTQYF. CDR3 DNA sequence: TGCGCCAGCAGCCCCCGGCGGACTAGCGGGGGGGGCACAGATACGCAGTATTTT.

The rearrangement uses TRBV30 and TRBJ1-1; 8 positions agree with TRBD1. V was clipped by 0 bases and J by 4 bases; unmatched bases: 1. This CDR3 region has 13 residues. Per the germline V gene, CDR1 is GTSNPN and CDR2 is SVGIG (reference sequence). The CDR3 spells CAWSVDRGTEAFF. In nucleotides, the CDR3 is TGTGCCTGGAGTGTAGACAGGGGCACTGAAGCTTTCTTT.

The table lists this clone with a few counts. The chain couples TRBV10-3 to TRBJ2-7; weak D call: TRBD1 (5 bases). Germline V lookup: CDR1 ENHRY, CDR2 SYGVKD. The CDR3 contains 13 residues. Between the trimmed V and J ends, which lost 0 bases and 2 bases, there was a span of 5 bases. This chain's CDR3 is CAISESGAYEQYF. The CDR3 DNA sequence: TGTGCCATCAGTGAGTCAGGGGCCTACGAGCAGTACTTC.

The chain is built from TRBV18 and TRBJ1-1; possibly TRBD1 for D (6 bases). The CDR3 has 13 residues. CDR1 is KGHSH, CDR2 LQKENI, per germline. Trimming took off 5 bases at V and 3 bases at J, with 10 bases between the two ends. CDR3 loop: CASSESGDTEAFF. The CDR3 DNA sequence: TGTGCCAGCTCAGAATCAGGGGACACTGAAGCTTTCTTT.

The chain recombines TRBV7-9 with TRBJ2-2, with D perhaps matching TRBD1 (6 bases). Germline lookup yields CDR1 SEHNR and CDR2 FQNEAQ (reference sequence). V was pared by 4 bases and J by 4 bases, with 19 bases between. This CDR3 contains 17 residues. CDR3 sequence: CASSSGQPSVSTGELFF. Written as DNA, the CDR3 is TGTGCCAGCAGCTCCGGACAGCCAAGTGTTAGCACCGGGGAGCTGTTTTTT.

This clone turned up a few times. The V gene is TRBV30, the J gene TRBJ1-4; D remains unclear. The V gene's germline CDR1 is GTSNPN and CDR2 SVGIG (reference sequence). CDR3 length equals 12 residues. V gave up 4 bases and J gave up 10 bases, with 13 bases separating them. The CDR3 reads CAWNYEMGKLFF. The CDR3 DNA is TGTGCCTGGAACTACGAGATGGGAAAACTGTTTTTT. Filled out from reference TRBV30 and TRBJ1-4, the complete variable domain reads SQTIHQWPATLVQPVGSPLSLECTVEGTSNPNLYWYRQAAGRGLQLLFYSVGIGQISSEVPQNLSASRPQDRQFILSSKKLLLSDSGFYLCAWNYEMGKLFFGSGTQLSVL.

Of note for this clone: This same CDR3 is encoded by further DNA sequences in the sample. The CDR3 DNA sequence: TGTGCCAGCAGTTACCGAACAGGAGATCAGCCCCAGCATTTT. Residues: CASSYRTGDQPQHF. This chain joins TRBV6-5 and TRBJ1-5; D may be TRBD1 (5 bases). CDR1 is MNHEY and CDR2 is SVGAGI in the germline V gene. The CDR3 length is 14 residues. The V and J ends lost 2 bases and 5 bases respectively, with 10 bases between them.

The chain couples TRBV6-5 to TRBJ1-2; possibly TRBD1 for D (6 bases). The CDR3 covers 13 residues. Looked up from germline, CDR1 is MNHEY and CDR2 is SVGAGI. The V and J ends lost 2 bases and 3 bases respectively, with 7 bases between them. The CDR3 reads CASSYGGDYGYTF. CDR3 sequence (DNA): TGTGCCAGCAGTTACGGGGGCGACTATGGCTACACCTTC.

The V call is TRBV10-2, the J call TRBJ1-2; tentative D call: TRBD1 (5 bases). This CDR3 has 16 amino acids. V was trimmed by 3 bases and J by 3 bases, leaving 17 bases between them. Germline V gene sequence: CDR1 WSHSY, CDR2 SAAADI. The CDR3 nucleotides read TGCGCCAGCAGTGAAAAGGGGCGGGGTGTCGACTATGGCTACACCTTC. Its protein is CASSEKGRGVDYGYTF.

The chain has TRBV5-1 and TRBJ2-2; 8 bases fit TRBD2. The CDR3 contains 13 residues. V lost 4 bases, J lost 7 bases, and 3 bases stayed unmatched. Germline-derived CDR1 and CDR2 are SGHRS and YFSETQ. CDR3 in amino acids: CASSTGGVGELFF. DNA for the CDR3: TGCGCCAGCAGCACGGGAGGGGTCGGGGAGCTGTTTTTT.

CDR3 sequence (DNA): TGTGCCAGCAGTGCGGGCCGCAAGGCCTACGAGCAGTACTTC. Translation gives CASSAGRKAYEQYF. The genes are TRBV6-2 or TRBV6-3 and TRBJ2-7, with D possibly matching TRBD2 (5 bases). CDR3 length equals 14 residues. CDR1 MNHEY and CDR2 SVGEGT come from the germline V gene. Between the trimmed V and J ends, which lost 5 bases and 2 bases, there was a span of 13 bases.

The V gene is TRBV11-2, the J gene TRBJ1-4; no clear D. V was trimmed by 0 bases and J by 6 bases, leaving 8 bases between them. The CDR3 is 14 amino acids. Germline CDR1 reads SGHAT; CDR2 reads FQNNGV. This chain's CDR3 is CASSLDGPHEKLFF. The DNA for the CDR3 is TGTGCCAGCAGCTTAGATGGCCCCCATGAAAAACTGTTTTTT.

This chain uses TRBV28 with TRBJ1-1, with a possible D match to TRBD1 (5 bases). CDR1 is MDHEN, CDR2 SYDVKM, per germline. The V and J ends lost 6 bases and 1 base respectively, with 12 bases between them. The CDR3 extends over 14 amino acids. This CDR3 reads CASRRSRANTEAFF. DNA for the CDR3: TGTGCCAGCAGACGATCCAGGGCGAACACTGAAGCTTTCTTT.

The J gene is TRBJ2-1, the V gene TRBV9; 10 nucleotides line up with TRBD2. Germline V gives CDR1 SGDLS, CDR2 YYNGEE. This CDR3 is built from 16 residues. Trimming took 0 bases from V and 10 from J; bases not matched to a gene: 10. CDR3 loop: CASSVATGTSVSEQFF. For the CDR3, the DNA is TGTGCCAGCAGCGTAGCTACCGGGACTAGCGTGTCGGAGCAGTTCTTC. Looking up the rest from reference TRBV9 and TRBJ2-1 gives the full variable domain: DSGVTQTPKHLITATGQRVTLRCSPRSGDLSVYWYQQSLDQGLQFLIQYYNGEERAKGNILERFSAQQFPDLHSELNLSSLELGDSALYFCASSVATGTSVSEQFFGPGTRLTVL.